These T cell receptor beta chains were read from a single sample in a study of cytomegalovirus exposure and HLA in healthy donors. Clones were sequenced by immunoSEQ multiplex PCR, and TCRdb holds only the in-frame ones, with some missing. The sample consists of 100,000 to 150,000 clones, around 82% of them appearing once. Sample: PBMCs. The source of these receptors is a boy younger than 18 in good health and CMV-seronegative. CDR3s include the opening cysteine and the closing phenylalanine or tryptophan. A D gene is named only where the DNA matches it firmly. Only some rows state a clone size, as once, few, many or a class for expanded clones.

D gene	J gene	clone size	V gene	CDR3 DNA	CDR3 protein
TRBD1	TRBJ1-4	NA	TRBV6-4	TGTGCCAGCAGTGACTCCTACAGGGGGGAAAAACTGTTTTTT	CASSDSYRGEKLFF
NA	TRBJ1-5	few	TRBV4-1	TGCGCCAGCAGCCAGGGGGGATATCAGCCCCAGCATTTT	CASSQGGYQPQHF
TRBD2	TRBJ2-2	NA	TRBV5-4	TGTGCCAGCAGCTTGGAGGGACTAGCGGGTAACACCGGGGAGCTGTTTTTT	CASSLEGLAGNTGELFF
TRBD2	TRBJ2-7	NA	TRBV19	TGTGCCAGTAGTATAGACGAGACTAGCGGGAATTACGAGCAGTACTTC	CASSIDETSGNYEQYF
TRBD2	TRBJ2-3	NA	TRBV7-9	TGTGCCAGCAGCTTCCCCCGTAGCGGGAGGGCCGAAGATACGCAGTATTTT	CASSFPRSGRAEDTQYF
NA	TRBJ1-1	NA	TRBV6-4	TGTGCCAGCAGTGACGGACGGACTGACACTGAAGCTTTCTTT	CASSDGRTDTEAFF
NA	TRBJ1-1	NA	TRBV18	TGTGCCAGCTCACCATACGCAGTAACACCGACTTGGGAAGCTTTCTTT	CASSPYAVTPTWEAFF
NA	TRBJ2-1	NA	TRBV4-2	TGTGCCAGCAGCCAAGCTAGCCTCTCCTACAATGAGCAGTTCTTC	CASSQASLSYNEQFF
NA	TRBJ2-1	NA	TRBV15	TGTGCCACCAGCAGAGGTCAGACCTACAATGAGCAGTTCTTC	CATSRGQTYNEQFF
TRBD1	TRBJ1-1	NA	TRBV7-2	TGTGCCAGCAGCTTACTGACAGGGTTGAACACTGAAGCTTTCTTT	CASSLLTGLNTEAFF
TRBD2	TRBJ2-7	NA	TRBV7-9	TGTGCCAGCAGCTTAGGGACTAGCGCCCTCTCCTACGAGCAGTACTTC	CASSLGTSALSYEQYF
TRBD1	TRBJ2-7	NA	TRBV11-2	TGTGCCAGCAGCTCACCGTCCGGGACAGCTGCTATTTTTGGCGAGCAGTACTTC	CASSSPSGTAAIFGEQYF
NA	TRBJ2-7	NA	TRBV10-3	TGTGCCATCAGTGAGGGAACTAGCTCCTACGAGCAGTACTTC	CAISEGTSSYEQYF
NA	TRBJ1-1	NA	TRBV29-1	TGCAGCGTTGAACCCAGACAGGTCGACAATGGAGCTTTCTTT	CSVEPRQVDNGAFF
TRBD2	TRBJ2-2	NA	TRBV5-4	TGTGCCAGCAGCTTGCCCTCTCCCGGGACTAGCGGGGGGAGCACCGGGGAGCTGTTTTTT	CASSLPSPGTSGGSTGELFF
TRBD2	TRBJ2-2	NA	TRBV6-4	TGTGCCAGCAGTGACTATCGGGGGGGGGACACCGGGGAGCTGTTTTTT	CASSDYRGGDTGELFF
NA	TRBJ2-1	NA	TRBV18	TGTGCCAGCTCACGCTCCAGATTCTTTTACAATGAGCAGTTCTTC	CASSRSRFFYNEQFF
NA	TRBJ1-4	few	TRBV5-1	TGCGCCAGCAGCTTACAGGGTGGTGCTGAAAAACTGTTTTTT	CASSLQGGAEKLFF
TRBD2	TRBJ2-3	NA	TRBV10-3	TGTGCCATCAGTGGGGGACTAGCGAGCCCCACAGATACGCAGTATTTT	CAISGGLASPTDTQYF
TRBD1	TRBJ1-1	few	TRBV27	TGTGCCAGCAGTAGACAGGGAATCATGGCGGCTTTCTTT	CASSRQGIMAAFF
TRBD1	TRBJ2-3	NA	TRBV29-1	TGCAGCGGCAGGGGGATCTACACAGATACGCAGTATTTT	CSGRGIYTDTQYF
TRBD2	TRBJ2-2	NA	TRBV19	TGTGCCAGTAGTAAAGCGGGAGCCGGGGAGCTGTTTTTT	CASSKAGAGELFF
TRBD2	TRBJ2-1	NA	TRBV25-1	TGTGCCAGCAGTACTAGCGGGAGGCACAATGAGCAGTTCTTC	CASSTSGRHNEQFF
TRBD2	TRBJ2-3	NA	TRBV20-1	TGCAGTGCTAGAAGCGGGAATACGCAGTATTTT	CSARSGNTQYF
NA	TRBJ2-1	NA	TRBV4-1	TGCGCCAGCAGCCAAGATCGGCGGACAGTAAAGGTCTTC	CASSQDRRTVKVF
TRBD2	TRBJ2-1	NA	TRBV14	TGTGCCAGCAGCCAATTCATTGGGACTAGCCGTTCGGTCCACAATGAGCAGTTCTTC	CASSQFIGTSRSVHNEQFF
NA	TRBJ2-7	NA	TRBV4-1	TGCGCCAGCAGTCAAGCAGAGGCGAATTGGGTTCCAAAATACTACGAGCAGTACTTC	CASSQAEANWVPKYYEQYF
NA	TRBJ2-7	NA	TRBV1	TGCACCAGCAGCCAAGGGACAGGAAGAACCTACGAGCAGTACTTC	CTSSQGTGRTYEQYF
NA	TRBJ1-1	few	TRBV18	TGTGCCAGCTCGGAGGGGGGACTAGGGACCACTGAAGCTTTCTTT	CASSEGGLGTTEAFF
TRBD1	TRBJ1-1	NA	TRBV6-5	TGTGCCAGCAGTTCCAGGGGGCAAAGCACTGAAGCTTTCTTT	CASSSRGQSTEAFF
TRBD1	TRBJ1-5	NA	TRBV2	TGTGCCAGCCTCGCGTCTGGACAGGGGATAGATCAGCCCCAGCATTTT	CASLASGQGIDQPQHF
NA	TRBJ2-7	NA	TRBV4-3	TGCGCCAGCAGCCAAGAGATTAGGAGCGGCTACGAGCAGTACTTC	CASSQEIRSGYEQYF
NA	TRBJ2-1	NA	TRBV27	TGTGCCAGCACCTCTAACCCTTCAAATTCTAATGAGCAGTTCTTC	CASTSNPSNSNEQFF
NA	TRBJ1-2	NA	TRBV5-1	TGCGCCAGCAGCTTGGGACCAGGGGAATATGGCTACACCTTC	CASSLGPGEYGYTF
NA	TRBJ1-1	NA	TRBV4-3	TGCGCCAGCAGCCAAGATCGGGCGGGGCAGGGAGCTTTCTTT	CASSQDRAGQGAFF
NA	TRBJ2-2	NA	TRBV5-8	TGTGCCAGCAGCTCGCCGAGGGGGGGCACCGGGGAGCTGTTTTTT	CASSSPRGGTGELFF
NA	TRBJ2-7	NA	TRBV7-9	TGTGCCAGCAGCTTCGAGTACGAGCAGTACTTC	CASSFEYEQYF
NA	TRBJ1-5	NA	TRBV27	TGTGCCAGCAGCCCCCTCCCCGGGGGCAATCAGCCCCAGCATTTT	CASSPLPGGNQPQHF
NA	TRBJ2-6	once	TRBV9	TGTGCCAGCAGCCCAGGACAGCCGGGGTCTGGGGCCAACGTCCTGACTTTC	CASSPGQPGSGANVLTF
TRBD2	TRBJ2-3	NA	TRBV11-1	TGTGCCAGCAGTCCGTTTCGCGGGAGGGTCCCAGATACGCAGTATTTT	CASSPFRGRVPDTQYF
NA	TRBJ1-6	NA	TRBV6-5	TGTGCCAGCAGTTACTCAGGGGCCAATTCACCCCTCCACTTT	CASSYSGANSPLHF
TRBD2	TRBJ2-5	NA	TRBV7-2	TGTGCCAGCAGCTTATATAGCGGGAGCGCGGAGACCCAGTACTTC	CASSLYSGSAETQYF
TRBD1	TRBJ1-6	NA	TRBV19	TGTGCCAGTAGTCTCCGGGACAGGGGACCCCTCCACTTT	CASSLRDRGPLHF
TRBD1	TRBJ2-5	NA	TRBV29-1	TGCAGCACCCGGACAGGGAAGCAAGAGACCCAGTACTTC	CSTRTGKQETQYF
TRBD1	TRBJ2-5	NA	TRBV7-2	TGTGCCAGCAGCTTAGATCATAGACAGGGACAAGAGACCCAGTACTTC	CASSLDHRQGQETQYF
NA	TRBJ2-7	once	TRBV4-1	TGCGCCAGCAGCCAAGTAGGGGGTCTTACCTACGAGCAGTACTTC	CASSQVGGLTYEQYF
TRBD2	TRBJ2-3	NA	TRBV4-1	TGCGCCAGCAGCCAAACTAGCGGGGGCACAGATACGCAGTATTTT	CASSQTSGGTDTQYF
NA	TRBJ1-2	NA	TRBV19	TGTGCCAGTAACGTGGGGGGAGACTATGGCTACACCTTC	CASNVGGDYGYTF
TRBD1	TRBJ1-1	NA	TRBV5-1	TGCGCCAGCAGCCCCGGACAGGGAGGGAACACTGAAGCTTTCTTT	CASSPGQGGNTEAFF
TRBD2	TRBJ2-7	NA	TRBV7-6	TGTGCCAGCAGCTTAGCCGCGGGGGGCTCCTTTTTGGAGCAGTACTTC	CASSLAAGGSFLEQYF
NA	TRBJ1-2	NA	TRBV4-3	TGCGCCAGCAGCCAAGGGGTAGGACATAACTATGGCTACACCTTC	CASSQGVGHNYGYTF
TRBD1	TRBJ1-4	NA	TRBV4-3	TGCGCCAGCAGCCAAGGACAGGGGCATGAAAAACTGTTTTTT	CASSQGQGHEKLFF
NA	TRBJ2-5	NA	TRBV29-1	TGCAGCGTTGATGGGAGGGGGGCGAGGGAGACCCAGTACTTC	CSVDGRGARETQYF
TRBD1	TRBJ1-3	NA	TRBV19	TGTGCCAGTACCGAACAGGACAGGGGAAACACCATATATTTT	CASTEQDRGNTIYF
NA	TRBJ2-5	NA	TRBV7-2	TGTGCCAGCAGCTTTGGGGGGTCGTTCCAAGAGACCCAGTACTTC	CASSFGGSFQETQYF
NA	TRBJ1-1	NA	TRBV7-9	TGTTCCAGCAGCTTAGTAGGGGGTACCATAGGAAGCACTGAAGCTTTCTTT	CSSSLVGGTIGSTEAFF
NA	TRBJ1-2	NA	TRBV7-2	TGTGCCAGCAGTATCGACACCTATGGCTACACCTTC	CASSIDTYGYTF